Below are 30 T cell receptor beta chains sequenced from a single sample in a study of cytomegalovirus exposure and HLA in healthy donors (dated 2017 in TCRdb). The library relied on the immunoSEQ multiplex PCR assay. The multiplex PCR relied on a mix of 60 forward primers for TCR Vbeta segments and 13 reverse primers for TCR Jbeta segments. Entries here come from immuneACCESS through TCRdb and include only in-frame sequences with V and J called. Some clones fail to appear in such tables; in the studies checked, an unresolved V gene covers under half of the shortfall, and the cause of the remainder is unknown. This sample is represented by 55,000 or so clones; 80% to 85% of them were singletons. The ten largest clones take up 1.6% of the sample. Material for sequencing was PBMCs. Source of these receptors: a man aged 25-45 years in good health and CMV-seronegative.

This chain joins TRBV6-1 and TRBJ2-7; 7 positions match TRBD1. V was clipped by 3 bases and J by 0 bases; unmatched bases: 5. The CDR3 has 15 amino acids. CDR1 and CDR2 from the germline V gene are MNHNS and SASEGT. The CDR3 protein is CASSDPGQLSYEQYF. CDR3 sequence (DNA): TGTGCCAGCAGTGATCCGGGACAGCTCTCCTACGAGCAGTACTTC.

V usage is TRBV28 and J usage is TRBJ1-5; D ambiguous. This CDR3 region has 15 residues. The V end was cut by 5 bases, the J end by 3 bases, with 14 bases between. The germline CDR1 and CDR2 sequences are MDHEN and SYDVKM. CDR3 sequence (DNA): TGTGCCAGCAGTCGACCCCAGGCCCACAATCAGCCCCAGCATTTT. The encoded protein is CASSRPQAHNQPQHF.

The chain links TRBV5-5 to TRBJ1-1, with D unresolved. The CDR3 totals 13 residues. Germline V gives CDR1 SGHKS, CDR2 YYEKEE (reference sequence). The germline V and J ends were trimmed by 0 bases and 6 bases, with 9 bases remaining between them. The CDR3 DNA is TGTGCCAGCAGCTTGGTCCCCGGGGCTGAAGCTTTCTTT. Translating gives CASSLVPGAEAFF.

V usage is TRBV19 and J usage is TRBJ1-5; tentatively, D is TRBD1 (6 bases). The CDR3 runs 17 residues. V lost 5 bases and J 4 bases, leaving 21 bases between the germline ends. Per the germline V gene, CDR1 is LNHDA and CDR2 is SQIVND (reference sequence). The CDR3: CASSGQTGQRRNQPQHF. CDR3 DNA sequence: TGTGCCAGTAGTGGACAGACAGGCCAAAGACGGAATCAGCCCCAGCATTTT.

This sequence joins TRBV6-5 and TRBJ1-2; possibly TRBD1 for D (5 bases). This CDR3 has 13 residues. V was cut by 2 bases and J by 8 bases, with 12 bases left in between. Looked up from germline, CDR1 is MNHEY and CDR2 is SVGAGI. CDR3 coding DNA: TGTGCCAGCAGTTACGGCCCCTCAGGGGGCTACACCTTC. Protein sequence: CASSYGPSGGYTF.

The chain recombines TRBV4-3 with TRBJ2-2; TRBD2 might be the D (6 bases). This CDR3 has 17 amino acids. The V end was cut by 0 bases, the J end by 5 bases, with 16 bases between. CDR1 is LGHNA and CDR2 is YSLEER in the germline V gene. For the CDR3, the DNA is TGCGCCAGCAGCCAAGATCTTCCGGCGGGGTCTACCGGGGAGCTGTTTTTT. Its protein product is CASSQDLPAGSTGELFF.

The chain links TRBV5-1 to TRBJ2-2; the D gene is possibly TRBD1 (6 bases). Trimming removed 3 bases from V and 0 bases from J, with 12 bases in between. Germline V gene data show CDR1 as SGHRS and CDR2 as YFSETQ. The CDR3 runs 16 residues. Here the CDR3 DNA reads TGCGCCAGCAGCTCCCCGGACAGCGCGAACACCGGGGAGCTGTTTTTT. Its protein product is CASSSPDSANTGELFF.

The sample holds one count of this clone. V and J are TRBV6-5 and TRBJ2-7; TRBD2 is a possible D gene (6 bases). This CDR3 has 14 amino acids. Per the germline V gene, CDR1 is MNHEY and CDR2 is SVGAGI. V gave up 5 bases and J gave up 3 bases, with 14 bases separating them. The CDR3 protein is CASSRESFLYEQYF. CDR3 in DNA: TGTGCCAGCAGTCGGGAGTCCTTTCTCTACGAGCAGTACTTC.

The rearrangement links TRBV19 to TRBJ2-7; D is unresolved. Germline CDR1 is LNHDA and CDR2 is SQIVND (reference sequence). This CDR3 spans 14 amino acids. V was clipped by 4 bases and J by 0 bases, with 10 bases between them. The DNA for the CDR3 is TGTGCCAGTAGTAGGTACGGTTCCTCCTACGAGCAGTACTTC. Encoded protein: CASSRYGSSYEQYF.

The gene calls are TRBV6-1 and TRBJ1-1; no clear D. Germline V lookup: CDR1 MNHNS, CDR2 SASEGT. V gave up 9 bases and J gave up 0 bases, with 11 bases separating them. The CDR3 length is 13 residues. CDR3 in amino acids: CASTNTLNTEAFF. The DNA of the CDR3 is TGTGCCAGTACTAATACACTGAACACTGAAGCTTTCTTT.

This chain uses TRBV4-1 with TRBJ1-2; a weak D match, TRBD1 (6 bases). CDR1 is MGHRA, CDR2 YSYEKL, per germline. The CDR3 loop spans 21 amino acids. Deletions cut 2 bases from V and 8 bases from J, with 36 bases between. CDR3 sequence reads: CASSQYVTHRSNREKISGYTF. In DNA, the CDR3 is TGCGCCAGCAGCCAATATGTTACGCACCGATCAAACAGGGAGAAAATAAGCGGCTACACCTTC.

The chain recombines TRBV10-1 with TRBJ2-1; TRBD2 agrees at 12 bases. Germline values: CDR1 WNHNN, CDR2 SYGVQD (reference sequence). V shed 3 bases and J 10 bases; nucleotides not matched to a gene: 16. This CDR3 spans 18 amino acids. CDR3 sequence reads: CASSDPSGRADDGIEQFF. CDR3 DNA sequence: TGCGCCAGCAGTGATCCTAGCGGGAGGGCCGACGATGGGATCGAGCAGTTCTTC.

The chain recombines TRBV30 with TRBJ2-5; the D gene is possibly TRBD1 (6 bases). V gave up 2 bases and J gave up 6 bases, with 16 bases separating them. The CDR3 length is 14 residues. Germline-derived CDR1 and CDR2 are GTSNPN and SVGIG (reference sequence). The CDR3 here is CAWSPGQSWKTQYF. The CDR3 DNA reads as TGTGCCTGGAGTCCCGGACAGAGTTGGAAGACCCAGTACTTC. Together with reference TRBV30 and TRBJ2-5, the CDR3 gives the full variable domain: SQTIHQWPATLVQPVGSPLSLECTVEGTSNPNLYWYRQAAGRGLQLLFYSVGIGQISSEVPQNLSASRPQDRQFILSSKKLLLSDSGFYLCAWSPGQSWKTQYFGPGTRLLVL.

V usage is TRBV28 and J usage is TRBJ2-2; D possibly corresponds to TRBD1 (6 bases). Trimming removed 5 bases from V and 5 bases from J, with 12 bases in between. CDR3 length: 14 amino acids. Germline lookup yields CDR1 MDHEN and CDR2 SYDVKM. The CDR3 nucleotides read TGTGCCAGCAGTAGTCAGGGGATAACCGGGGAGCTGTTTTTT. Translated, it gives CASSSQGITGELFF.

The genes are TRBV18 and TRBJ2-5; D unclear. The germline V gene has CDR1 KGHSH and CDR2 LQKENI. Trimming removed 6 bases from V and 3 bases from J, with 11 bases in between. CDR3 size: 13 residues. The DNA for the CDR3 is TGTGCCAGCTCCTCACCTATCGAAGAGACCCAGTACTTC. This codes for CASSSPIEETQYF.

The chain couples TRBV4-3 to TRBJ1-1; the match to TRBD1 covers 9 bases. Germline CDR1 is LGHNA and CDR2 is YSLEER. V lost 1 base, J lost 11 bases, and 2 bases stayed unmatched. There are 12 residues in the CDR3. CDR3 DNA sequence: TGCGCCAGCAGCCAAGGGACAGGGGACGCTTTCTTT. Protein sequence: CASSQGTGDAFF.

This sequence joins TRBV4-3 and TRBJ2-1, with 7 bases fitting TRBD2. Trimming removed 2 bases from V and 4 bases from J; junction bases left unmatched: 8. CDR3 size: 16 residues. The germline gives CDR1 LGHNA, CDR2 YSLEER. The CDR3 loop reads CASSQLLAERYNEQFF. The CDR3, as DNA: TGCGCCAGCAGCCAACTCCTAGCGGAACGATACAATGAGCAGTTCTTC.

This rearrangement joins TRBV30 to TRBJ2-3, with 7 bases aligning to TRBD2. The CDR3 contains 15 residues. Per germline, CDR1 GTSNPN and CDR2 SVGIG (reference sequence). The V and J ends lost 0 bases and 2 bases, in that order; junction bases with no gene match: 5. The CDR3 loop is CAWSVSSGPTDTQYF. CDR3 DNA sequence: TGTGCCTGGAGTGTGTCTAGCGGCCCCACAGATACGCAGTATTTT.

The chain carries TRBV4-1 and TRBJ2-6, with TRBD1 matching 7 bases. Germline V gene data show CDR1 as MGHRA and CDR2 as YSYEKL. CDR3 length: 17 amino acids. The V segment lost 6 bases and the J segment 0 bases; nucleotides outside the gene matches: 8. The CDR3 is CASSTGQTNSGANVLTF. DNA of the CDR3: TGCGCCAGCAGTACGGGACAGACTAACTCTGGGGCCAACGTCCTGACTTTC.

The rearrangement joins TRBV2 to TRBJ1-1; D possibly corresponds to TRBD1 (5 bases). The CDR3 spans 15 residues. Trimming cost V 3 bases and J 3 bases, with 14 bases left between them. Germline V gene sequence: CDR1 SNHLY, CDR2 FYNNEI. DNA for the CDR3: TGTGCCAGCAGTGAGAGCTACACAGGCGACACTGAAGCTTTCTTT. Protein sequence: CASSESYTGDTEAFF.

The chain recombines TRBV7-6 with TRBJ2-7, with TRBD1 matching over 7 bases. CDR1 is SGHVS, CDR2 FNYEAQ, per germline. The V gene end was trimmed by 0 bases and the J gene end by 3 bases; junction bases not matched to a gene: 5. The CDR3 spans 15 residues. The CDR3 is CASSLAVTGNYEQYF. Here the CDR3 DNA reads TGTGCCAGCAGCTTAGCCGTGACAGGGAACTACGAGCAGTACTTC.

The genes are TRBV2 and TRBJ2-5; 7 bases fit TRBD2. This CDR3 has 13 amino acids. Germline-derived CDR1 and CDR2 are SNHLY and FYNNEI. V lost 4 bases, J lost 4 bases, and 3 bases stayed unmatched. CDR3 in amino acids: CASSVGGGETQYF. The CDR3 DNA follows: TGTGCCAGCAGTGTAGGCGGGGGAGAGACCCAGTACTTC.

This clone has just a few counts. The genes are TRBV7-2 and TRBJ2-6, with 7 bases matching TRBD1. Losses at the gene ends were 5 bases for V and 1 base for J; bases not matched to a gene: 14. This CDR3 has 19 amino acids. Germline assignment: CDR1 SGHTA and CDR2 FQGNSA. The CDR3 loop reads CASSPRPLTGISGANVLTF. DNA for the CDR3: TGTGCCAGCAGCCCCCGGCCTTTGACAGGGATTTCTGGGGCCAACGTCCTGACTTTC.

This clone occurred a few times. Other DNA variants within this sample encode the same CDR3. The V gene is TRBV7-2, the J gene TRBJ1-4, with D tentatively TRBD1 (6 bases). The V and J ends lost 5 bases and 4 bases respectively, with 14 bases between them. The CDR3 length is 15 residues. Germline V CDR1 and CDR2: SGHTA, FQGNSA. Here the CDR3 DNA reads TGTGCCAGCAGCCTCCAGGGGAGTCATAATGAAAAACTGTTTTTT. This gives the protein CASSLQGSHNEKLFF.

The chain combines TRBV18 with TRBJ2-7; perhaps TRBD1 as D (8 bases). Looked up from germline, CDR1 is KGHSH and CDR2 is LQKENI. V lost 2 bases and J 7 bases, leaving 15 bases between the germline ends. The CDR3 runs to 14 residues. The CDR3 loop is CASSPAPQGGEQYF. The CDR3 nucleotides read TGTGCCAGCTCACCAGCCCCACAGGGGGGGGAGCAGTACTTC.

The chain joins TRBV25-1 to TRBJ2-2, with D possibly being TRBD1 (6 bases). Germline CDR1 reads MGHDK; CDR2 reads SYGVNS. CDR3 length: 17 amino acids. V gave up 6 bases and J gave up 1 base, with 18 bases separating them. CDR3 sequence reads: CASSDSRGHGNTGELFF. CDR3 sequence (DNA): TGTGCCAGCAGCGACAGTAGGGGACATGGGAACACCGGGGAGCTGTTTTTT.

The CDR3 DNA reads as TGTGCCAGTAGTATCCACAGGGGGGGCAATCAGCCCCAGCATTTT. Translated, it gives CASSIHRGGNQPQHF. The genes are TRBV19 and TRBJ1-5; 8 nucleotides align to TRBD1. The germline gives CDR1 LNHDA, CDR2 SQIVND (reference sequence). V lost 3 bases to trimming and J lost 2 bases; unmatched junction nucleotides: 3. The CDR3 loop spans 15 amino acids.

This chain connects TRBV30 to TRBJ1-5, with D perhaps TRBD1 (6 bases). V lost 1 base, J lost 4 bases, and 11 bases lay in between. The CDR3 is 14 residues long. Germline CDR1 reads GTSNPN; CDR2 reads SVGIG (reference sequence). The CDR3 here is CAWSDLTGNQPQHF. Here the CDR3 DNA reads TGTGCCTGGAGTGATTTAACAGGGAATCAGCCCCAGCATTTT.

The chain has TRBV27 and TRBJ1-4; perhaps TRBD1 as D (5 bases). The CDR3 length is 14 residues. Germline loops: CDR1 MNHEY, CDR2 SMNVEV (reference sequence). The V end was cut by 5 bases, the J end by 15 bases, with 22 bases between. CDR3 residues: CASSRAGGEMRVFF. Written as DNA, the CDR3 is TGTGCCAGCAGTCGGGCCGGGGGGGAAATGCGGGTGTTTTTT.

CDR3 in amino acids: CASSFIAANSYNEQFF. In nucleotides, the CDR3 is TGTGCCAGCAGCTTTATAGCGGCCAACTCCTACAATGAGCAGTTCTTC. V and J are TRBV7-9 and TRBJ2-1, with a weak D call TRBD2 (6 bases). Between the trimmed V and J ends, which lost 3 bases and 0 bases, there was a span of 12 bases. Per germline, CDR1 SEHNR and CDR2 FQNEAQ (reference sequence). The CDR3 sequence is 16 residues long. The entire variable domain, with the rest obtained from reference TRBV7-9 and TRBJ2-1, is as follows: DTGVSQNPRHKITKRGQNVTFRCDPISEHNRLYWYRQTLGQGPEFLTYFQNEAQLEKSRLLSDRFSAERPKGSFSTLEIQRTEQGDSAMYLCASSFIAANSYNEQFFGPGTRLTVL.